This passage covers 11 T cell receptor beta chains from one sample sequenced in a study of identifying expanded T cells in peripheral blood (dated by TCRdb to the late 2010s). Libraries were built with the immunoSEQ multiplex PCR assay. Held by TCRdb, this immuneACCESS table contains in-frame sequences only and omits some clones. Under half of the omission traces to an unresolved V gene where checked; the cause of the rest is unknown. The sample table holds tens of thousands of clones, of which 70% to 90% were seen once. The ten largest account for around 4% of the sample. Input material: blood. Receptor source: a person aged 18 to 75 in good health.

The rearrangement links TRBV7-9 to TRBJ2-7; possibly TRBD1 for D (6 bases). The CDR3 is 15 amino acids. V dropped 0 bases and J dropped 4 bases, with 13 bases sitting between them. Germline V gene data show CDR1 as SEHNR and CDR2 as FQNEAQ (reference sequence). CDR3 sequence: CASSLASTGIYEQYF. In DNA, the CDR3 is TGTGCCAGCAGCTTAGCCTCTACAGGGATTTACGAGCAGTACTTC.

CDR3 amino acids: CAWDRDRVKEAFF. CDR3 DNA sequence: TGTGCCTGGGACCGGGACAGGGTTAAAGAAGCTTTCTTT. This chain uses TRBV30 with TRBJ1-1, with 9 bases fitting TRBD1. The CDR3 contains 13 residues. The junction had 9 bases not matched to a gene; V was cut back by 5 bases and J by 8 bases. Germline values: CDR1 GTSNPN, CDR2 SVGIG (reference sequence). The whole variable domain, filled in from reference TRBV30 and TRBJ1-1, reads SQTIHQWPATLVQPVGSPLSLECTVEGTSNPNLYWYRQAAGRGLQLLFYSVGIGQISSEVPQNLSASRPQDRQFILSSKKLLLSDSGFYLCAWDRDRVKEAFFGQGTRLTVV.

This rearrangement joins TRBV6-1 to TRBJ1-6; 9 bases match TRBD1. With V trimmed by 8 bases and J by 10 bases, 6 bases remained unmatched. There are 13 residues in the CDR3. Germline loops: CDR1 MNHNS, CDR2 SASEGT. The DNA of the CDR3 is TGTGCCAGCGCGGACAGGGGAGGGTCACCCCTCCACTTT. Its protein product is CASADRGGSPLHF.

The CDR3 sequence: CASSLTGGASKNIQYF. The CDR3 DNA reads as TGCGCCAGCAGCTTGACAGGGGGCGCGTCCAAAAACATTCAGTACTTC. The V and J genes are TRBV5-1 and TRBJ2-4, with TRBD1 matching over 9 bases. The germline CDR1 and CDR2 sequences are SGHRS and YFSETQ. This CDR3 is 16 amino acids long. J lost 2 bases, V lost 1 base, and 4 bases had no gene match. Filled out from reference TRBV5-1 and TRBJ2-4, the complete variable domain reads KAGVTQTPRYLIKTRGQQVTLSCSPISGHRSVSWYQQTPGQGLQFLFEYFSETQRNKGNFPGRFSGRQFSNSRSEMNVSTLELGDSALYLCASSLTGGASKNIQYFGAGTRLSVL.

The CDR3 spells CASSLIRDYEQYF. The DNA for the CDR3 is TGTGCCAGCAGCCTGATCAGAGACTACGAGCAGTACTTC. This sequence joins TRBV7-6 and TRBJ2-7; D remains ambiguous. From germline, CDR1 is SGHVS and CDR2 FNYEAQ. The CDR3 has 13 amino acids. V lost 5 bases and J lost 3, with 11 bases in between.

The J gene is TRBJ2-3, the V gene TRBV12-5; D is ambiguous. V was cut by 4 bases and J by 3 bases, with 11 bases left in between. Looked up from germline, CDR1 is LGHNT and CDR2 is FRNRAP. This CDR3 contains 14 residues. The CDR3 here is CASGSRPLTDTQYF. Written as DNA, the CDR3 is TGTGCTAGTGGTTCCAGACCGCTTACAGATACGCAGTATTTT.

V gene TRBV6-1 combines with J gene TRBJ1-2; possibly TRBD1 for D (6 bases). Germline V lookup: CDR1 MNHNS, CDR2 SASEGT. Trimming left V 4 bases short and J 3 bases short, with 15 bases between. The CDR3 loop spans 15 amino acids. CDR3 sequence: CASSGSQGLDYGYTF. CDR3 nucleotide sequence: TGTGCCAGCAGTGGGTCACAGGGATTGGACTATGGCTACACCTTC.

This clone was counted many times. V gene TRBV6-1 combines with J gene TRBJ1-6; 9 bases match TRBD1. Germline values: CDR1 MNHNS, CDR2 SASEGT. The CDR3 has 14 residues. Unmatched junction bases numbered 15, after V lost 8 bases and J lost 16 bases. This CDR3 reads CASRNIGTGTGLHF. CDR3 nucleotides: TGTGCCAGCCGCAATATTGGAACCGGGACAGGGCTCCACTTT.

The chain combines TRBV5-1 with TRBJ2-2, with a weak D call TRBD1 (5 bases). The CDR3 spans 14 residues. V lost 3 bases and J lost 4, with 10 bases in between. Per the germline V gene, CDR1 is SGHRS and CDR2 is YFSETQ. The CDR3 spells CASSSWGGTGELFF. The CDR3 DNA reads as TGCGCCAGCAGCTCTTGGGGCGGCACCGGGGAGCTGTTTTTT.

In its sample, this clone was seen once. This chain links TRBV7-9 with TRBJ1-2, with 7 bases fitting TRBD1. Germline assignment: CDR1 SEHNR and CDR2 FQNEAQ (reference sequence). The CDR3 totals 14 residues. J lost 2 bases, V lost 5 bases, and 5 bases had no gene match. The CDR3, as DNA: TGTGCCAGCAGCCCCCAGACAGGGAACTATGGCTACACCTTC. Amino acid sequence: CASSPQTGNYGYTF.

The chain has TRBV5-1 and TRBJ2-7; 8 bases align to TRBD1. CDR1 SGHRS and CDR2 YFSETQ come from the germline V gene. The CDR3 consists of 13 residues. V gave up 5 bases and J gave up 3 bases; unmatched junction bases: 4. This CDR3 is CASRWTGNYEQYF. Here the CDR3 DNA reads TGCGCCAGCAGGTGGACAGGGAACTACGAGCAGTACTTC.